This TCR beta chain was identified in a study of regulatory T cells in long-lasting Graves disease. Arm-PCR of CDR3 regions with iRepertoire HTBI primers generated TCR beta libraries. Via MiXCR, TCRdb re-called the multiplex PCR reads, giving one row per CDR3 protein. The sample has a few hundred thousand distinct CDR3 sequences, about 17% seen once. The time point: newly diagnosed GD, antithyroid drugs for less than 3 months. Scientists built the TCR library using RNA that was extracted from PBMCs. This clonotype was picked up many times. The CDR3 is 15 residues long. Trimming removed 4 bases at V and 2 bases at J, with 15 bases between. Per the germline V gene, CDR1 is SGHNT and CDR2 is YYREEE (reference sequence). The sample also formed part of further work on T cells in Graves' hyperthyroidism and ophthalmopathy.

The chain carries TRBV5-4 and TRBJ1-1; weak D call: TRBD1 (5 bases). Material: peripheral blood mononuclear cells (PBMCs), obtained at new diagnosis, from a patient treated with antithyroid drugs. This receptor was obtained from a woman under 40 with Graves disease. The CDR3 here is CASSTSAGGNTEAFF. The CDR3 coding sequence is TGTGCCAGCAGCACTTCGGCCGGGGGAAACACTGAAGCTTTCTTT.